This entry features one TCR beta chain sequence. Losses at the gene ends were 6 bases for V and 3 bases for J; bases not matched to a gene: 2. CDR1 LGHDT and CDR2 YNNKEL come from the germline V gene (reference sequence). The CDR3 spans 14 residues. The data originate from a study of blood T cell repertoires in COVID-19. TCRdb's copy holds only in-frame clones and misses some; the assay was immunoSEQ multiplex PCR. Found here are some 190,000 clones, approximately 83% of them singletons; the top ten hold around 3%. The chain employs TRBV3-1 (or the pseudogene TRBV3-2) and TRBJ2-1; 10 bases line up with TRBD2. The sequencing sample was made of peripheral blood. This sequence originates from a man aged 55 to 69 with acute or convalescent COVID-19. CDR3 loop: CASRQRGGYNEQFF. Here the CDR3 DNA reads TGTGCCAGCAGGCAGCGGGGGGGCTACAATGAGCAGTTCTTC.